The rows below give T cell receptor beta chains drawn from one sample of a study of OX40 agonist ivuxolimab in advanced cancers. Generated by immunoSEQ multiplex PCR, the TCRdb table keeps only in-frame clones and is missing some. The table has 57,000 or so clones, about nine tenths seen once; the top ten hold over 15%. The sample was CD4+ or CD8+ T cells sorted from blood, taken in a trial of the OX40 agonist ivuxolimab. The receptor set was obtained from an adult with an advanced solid tumor such as melanoma, head and neck, liver or kidney cancer. Each CDR3 is given with its conserved first and last residue. D genes are given only for firm matches. Expanded clones are given a class, and other clones once, few, many or no size at all.

CDR3: CASSTQSGENIQYF
DNA: TGTGCCAGCAGCACCCAGTCAGGCGAAAACATTCAGTACTTC
J: TRBJ2-4
D: NA
V: TRBV7-3
size: once

CDR3: CASSVERGLLYNEQFF
DNA: TGTGCCAGCAGCGTAGAGAGGGGACTACTCTACAATGAGCAGTTCTTC
J: TRBJ2-1
D: TRBD2
V: TRBV9
size: NA

CDR3: CASSIGGPTNEKLFF
DNA: TGTGCCAGCAGCATCGGGGGCCCTACTAATGAAAAACTGTTTTTT
J: TRBJ1-4
D: NA
V: TRBV6-5
size: NA

CDR3: CASSSARSSYEQYF
DNA: TGTGCCAGCAGCTCGGCTAGGAGCTCCTACGAGCAGTACTTC
J: TRBJ2-7
D: NA
V: TRBV5-6
size: NA

CDR3: CASRGGLLTGELFF
DNA: TGTGCCAGCCGAGGGGGACTCCTCACCGGGGAGCTGTTTTTT
J: TRBJ2-2
D: NA
V: TRBV27
size: NA

CDR3: CASSITYWEDSYEQYF
DNA: TGTGCCAGCAGCATCACCTACTGGGAGGACTCCTACGAGCAGTACTTC
J: TRBJ2-7
D: NA
V: TRBV5-6
size: NA

CDR3: CASSSSQLNEQYF
DNA: TGTGCCAGCAGTTCCTCACAGCTTAACGAGCAGTACTTC
J: TRBJ2-7
D: NA
V: TRBV27
size: NA

CDR3: CAPRTETQYF
DNA: TGTGCTCCAAGAACAGAGACCCAGTACTTC
J: TRBJ2-5
D: NA
V: TRBV12-5
size: NA

CDR3: CASSQSKGQGYGYTF
DNA: TGCGCCAGCAGCCAAAGCAAGGGACAGGGCTATGGCTACACCTTC
J: TRBJ1-2
D: TRBD1
V: TRBV4-3
size: once

CDR3: CASSQDAGKFYEQYF
DNA: TGCGCCAGCAGCCAAGATGCAGGGAAGTTCTACGAGCAGTACTTC
J: TRBJ2-7
D: NA
V: TRBV4-3
size: NA

CDR3: CAWSVSSYEQYF
DNA: TGTGCCTGGAGTGTAAGCTCCTACGAGCAGTACTTC
J: TRBJ2-7
D: NA
V: TRBV30
size: few

CDR3: CASSRDLAGELFF
DNA: TGTGCCAGCAGCAGGGACCTGGCCGGGGAGCTGTTTTTT
J: TRBJ2-2
D: NA
V: TRBV6-5
size: NA

CDR3: CASSELRRESHEQYF
DNA: TGTGCCAGCAGTGAATTGAGACGGGAGTCCCACGAGCAGTACTTC
J: TRBJ2-7
D: NA
V: TRBV25-1
size: NA

CDR3: CASSQDPSGTEPQHF
DNA: TGTGCCAGCAGCCAAGATCCCAGCGGGACGGAGCCCCAGCATTTT
J: TRBJ1-5
D: NA
V: TRBV4-2
size: NA

CDR3: CASSLDQITDTQYF
DNA: TGTGCCAGCAGTTTAGACCAAATCACAGATACGCAGTATTTT
J: TRBJ2-3
D: NA
V: TRBV28
size: NA

CDR3: CASSSAGDTGELFF
DNA: TGTGCCAGCAGTTCGGCGGGAGACACCGGGGAGCTGTTTTTT
J: TRBJ2-2
D: TRBD2
V: TRBV28
size: NA